What follows describes a single TCR beta chain. This clonotype was seen many times. The specificity of this receptor is unknown. Within one base of it there is no much larger clone, and no base qualities were kept. Library creation used 5' RACE. Instrument used: NextSeq 500. In the TCR library protocol, unique molecular identifiers were attached to individual cDNA molecules to correct for PCR bias and sequencing error. Both TCR alpha and beta chains were sequenced, and tight co-correlation was observed between alpha and beta sequence abundances in each sample. The original pipeline was this. Decombinator V4 was used to annotate the V gene, J gene and CDR3 of the TCR sequences. TCRs were defined as expanded if a significant change between any two time points was detected under a Poisson model with p below 0.0001. TCR abundances were normalised to the total number of TCRs sequenced in each sample and reported as counts per million. MAIT TCRs were defined by TRAV1-2 paired with TRAJ12, TRAJ20 or TRAJ33, and iNKT TCRs by TRAV10 paired with TRAJ18. VDJdb, accessed 1 November 2021, was searched for CMV, EBV and SARS-CoV-2 annotated TCRs, excluding TCRs annotated for multiple antigens. TCRdb passed the public sequencing reads through fastp at Q25 and MiXCR, retaining productive beta sequences. Every entry covers one CDR3 protein and lists the most common genes and DNA from its rows. None of the V and J calls come from the authors' own analysis; TCRdb made them. A total of more than 65,000 distinct CDR3 sequences appear in this sample, about 4.6% of them only once. The top ten constitute 3.6% of the sample.

This specimen comes from a study of early T cells in non-severe SARS-CoV-2 infection (dated by TCRdb to about 2021). In the study overall: Because TCR sequencing relied on bulk RNA taken from unsorted whole blood, pairing of alpha and beta chains was not possible. Study-wide conclusions, independent of this receptor: VDJdb matching was skewed toward anti-spike CD8 responses, so virus-specific expansions were likely underestimated and private and CD4 specificities were missed.

A case-control design nested within a healthcare worker cohort in London, UK, was used, with weekly nasopharyngeal swab PCR tests and blood sampling performed. Healthcare workers were recruited between 23 and 31 March 2020, during the week of the UK lockdown, and were followed weekly for up to roughly 16 weeks. Between the V and J ends, shortened by 7 bases and 8 bases respectively, the junction contains 14 bases. Reading from cysteine to phenylalanine, the CDR3 counts 13 amino acids. CDR3 DNA is the only sequence kept; it has 39 bases, read in frame from the first base. Looking up the germline V gene yields CDR1 KGHDR and CDR2 SFDVKD.

The chain is encoded by TRBV24-1 joined to TRBJ2-1; the D gene assignment is ambiguous. The source material was whole blood, sampled at baseline. The receptor was isolated from an adult who was a healthcare worker with PCR-confirmed SARS-CoV-2 infection or an uninfected control (not recorded which). The donor label of this sample is uncertain. The CDR3 loop reads CATSPDGHDEQFF. The nucleotides read TGTGCCACCAGCCCTGACGGGCATGATGAGCAGTTCTTC.